One sample yielded the 5 T cell receptor beta chains listed below, sequenced in a study of cytomegalovirus exposure and HLA in healthy donors. The repertoire was sequenced with immunoSEQ multiplex PCR; TCRdb's copy has only in-frame clones and lacks some. The sample records 100,000 to 150,000 clones, 86% being singletons. What was sequenced was PBMCs. The receptors shown here come from a young man in good health and CMV-seronegative.

The chain uses TRBV11-3 and TRBJ2-3; D possibly corresponds to TRBD1 (8 bases). V shed 2 bases and J shed 5 bases, with 20 bases lying between them. The CDR3 runs 17 residues. The germline V gene has CDR1 SGHNT and CDR2 YENEEA. CDR3 protein: CASSLSLGQGGQDTQYF. The CDR3 coding sequence is TGTGCCAGCAGCTTATCGCTAGGACAGGGAGGGCAAGATACGCAGTATTTT.

This chain joins TRBV6-1 and TRBJ2-5; TRBD2 matches 8 bases. This CDR3 region has 15 residues. CDR1 is MNHNS and CDR2 is SASEGT in the germline V gene. Losses at the gene ends were 8 bases for V and 2 bases for J; bases not matched to a gene: 10. The CDR3 nucleotides are TGTGCCAGCCAATCGCTAGCGGGCGGGCAAGAGACCCAGTACTTC. This gives the protein CASQSLAGGQETQYF.

The chain recombines TRBV30 with TRBJ1-4; 9 bases are a match to TRBD1. Germline trimming cut 1 base from V and 1 base from J; bases unmatched to any gene: 1. There are 15 residues in the CDR3. Germline loops: CDR1 GTSNPN, CDR2 SVGIG (reference sequence). CDR3 in DNA: TGTGCCTGGAGTGGGGGACAGGGAACTAATGAAAAACTGTTTTTT. Its translation is CAWSGGQGTNEKLFF.

The rearrangement links TRBV15 to TRBJ1-5; D is possibly TRBD1 (6 bases). The V end lost 4 bases, the J end lost 4 bases, and 14 bases lay between the germline ends. Germline V gene sequence: CDR1 LNHNV, CDR2 YYDKDF (reference sequence). CDR3 length: 15 amino acids. The CDR3 sequence is CATSKLKQGNQPQHF. In nucleotides, the CDR3 is TGTGCCACCAGCAAGCTTAAACAGGGAAATCAGCCCCAGCATTTT.

The chain recombines TRBV2 with TRBJ2-5, with D maybe TRBD1 (6 bases). Germline loops: CDR1 SNHLY, CDR2 FYNNEI. Deletions cut 3 bases from V and 2 bases from J, with 16 bases between. The CDR3 is 16 residues long. CDR3 region: CASSDVLAGVQETQYF. The CDR3 DNA sequence: TGTGCCAGCAGTGATGTTCTGGCAGGGGTGCAAGAGACCCAGTACTTC. Together with reference TRBV2 and TRBJ2-5, the CDR3 gives the full variable domain: EPEVTQTPSHQVTQMGQEVILRCVPISNHLYFYWYRQILGQKVEFLVSFYNNEISEKSEIFDDQFSVERPDGSNFTLKIRSTKLEDSAMYFCASSDVLAGVQETQYFGPGTRLLVL.